The sequence of this TCR beta chain was determined in a study of blood T cells in healthy people across ages. Every sample had a minimum of 7 million PBMCs isolated. Extracted total RNA amounted to at least 5 micrograms for each sample. This clonotype came up a few times. The CDR3 covers 13 residues. Germline CDR1 MDHEN, CDR2 SYDVKM. The J segment lost 6 bases and the V segment lost 6 bases, leaving 7 bases of the junction unmatched. Primed by a sample-barcoded 5' primer and a J-beta primer mix, a second PCR proceeded for 7 to 11 cycles. Tags on each cDNA molecule came from a template-switch adaptor with 12 random nucleotides. TCRdb used MiXCR to reprocess the 5' RACE reads, holding one entry per CDR3 protein. In the table there are around 1.7 million distinct CDR3 sequences, under 30% of which are singletons.

The rearrangement joins TRBV28 to TRBJ2-7, with TRBD1 matching over 8 bases. This clonotype was sampled from a woman in her 30s in good health. The sequenced material came from blood. CDR3 DNA sequence: TGTGCCAGCAGGTTCGACAGGGGCAGCGAGCAGTACTTC. Amino acids: CASRFDRGSEQYF.